This TCR beta chain was captured in a study of blood T cells in healthy people across ages. Study background: About one barcoded beta molecule per two T cells was the capture yield of template switching. Study-level findings and limits: Among long-lived donors, naive CD4+ cells were more numerous and diversity higher than in aged donors. It was held that the diversity estimates obtained from one million T cells were underestimates. For the donors, CMV status was unknown and possibly confounded expanded clonotype changes.

About this clonotype itself: Its antigen is as yet unknown.

It was with a sample-barcoded 5' primer and a J-beta primer mix that a second PCR of roughly 7 to 12 cycles was run. MiXCR, run by TCRdb on the 5' RACE reads, gives a single entry per CDR3 protein. Among about 730,000 distinct CDR3 sequences listed, roughly 43% were seen once. The sequenced sample was blood. The receptor comes from a woman aged 55-70 years in good health.

The CDR3 protein is CASSEPGRGTGELFF. The CDR3 DNA follows: TGTGCCAGCAGTGAACCGGGACGGGGGACCGGGGAGCTGTTTTTT. The V gene is TRBV25-1, the J gene TRBJ2-2; possible D gene TRBD2, 6 bases. V lost 2 bases, J lost 5 bases, and 12 bases lay in between. Germline values: CDR1 MGHDK, CDR2 SYGVNS. The CDR3 length is 15 residues.